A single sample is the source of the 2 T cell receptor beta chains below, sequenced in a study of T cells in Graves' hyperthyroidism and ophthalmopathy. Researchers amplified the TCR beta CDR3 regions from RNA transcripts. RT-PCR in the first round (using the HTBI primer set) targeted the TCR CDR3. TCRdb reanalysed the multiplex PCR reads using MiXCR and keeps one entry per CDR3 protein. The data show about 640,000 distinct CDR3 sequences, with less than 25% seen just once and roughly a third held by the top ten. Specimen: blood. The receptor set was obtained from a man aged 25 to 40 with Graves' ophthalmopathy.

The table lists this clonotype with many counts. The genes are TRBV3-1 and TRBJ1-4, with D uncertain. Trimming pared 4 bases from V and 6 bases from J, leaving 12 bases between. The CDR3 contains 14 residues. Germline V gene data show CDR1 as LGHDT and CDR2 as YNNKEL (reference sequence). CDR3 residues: CASSPSGWDEKLFF. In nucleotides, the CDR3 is TGTGCCAGCAGCCCCTCGGGGTGGGATGAAAAACTGTTTTTT.

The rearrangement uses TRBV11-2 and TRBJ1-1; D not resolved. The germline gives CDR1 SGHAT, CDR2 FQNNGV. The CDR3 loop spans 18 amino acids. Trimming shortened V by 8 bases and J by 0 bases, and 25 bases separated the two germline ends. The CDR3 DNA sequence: TGTGCCAGCGAGGGTTCCCTCTGGGGTGGAGTCATGAACACTGAAGCTTTCTTT. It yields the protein CASEGSLWGGVMNTEAFF. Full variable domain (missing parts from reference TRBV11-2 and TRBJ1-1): EAGVAQSPRYKIIEKRQSVAFWCNPISGHATLYWYQQILGQGPKLLIQFQNNGVVDDSQLPKDRFSAERLKGVDSTLKIQPAKLEDSAVYLCASEGSLWGGVMNTEAFFGQGTRLTVV.